This T cell receptor beta chain emerged from a study of blood T cells in healthy people across ages. Germline loops: CDR1 KGHDR, CDR2 SFDVKD. The CDR3 totals 14 residues. A J-beta primer mix and a sample-barcoded 5' primer were used in a second PCR of about 7 to 12 cycles. TCRdb reprocessed the 5' RACE reads via MiXCR and lists one record per CDR3 protein. The sample has around 2 million distinct CDR3 sequences, more than 35% seen once; the top ten hold roughly 24%. The chain uses TRBV24-1 and TRBJ2-4, with 10 bases identical to TRBD1. The closer fit of TRBJ2-7 to the DNA end suggests the J call may be wrong. The sequence was obtained from a human donor in good health. The sample was blood. CDR3 region: CATSETGGTYEQYF. CDR3 nucleotides: TGTGCCACCAGTGAGACAGGGGGCACCTACGAGCAGTACTTC.